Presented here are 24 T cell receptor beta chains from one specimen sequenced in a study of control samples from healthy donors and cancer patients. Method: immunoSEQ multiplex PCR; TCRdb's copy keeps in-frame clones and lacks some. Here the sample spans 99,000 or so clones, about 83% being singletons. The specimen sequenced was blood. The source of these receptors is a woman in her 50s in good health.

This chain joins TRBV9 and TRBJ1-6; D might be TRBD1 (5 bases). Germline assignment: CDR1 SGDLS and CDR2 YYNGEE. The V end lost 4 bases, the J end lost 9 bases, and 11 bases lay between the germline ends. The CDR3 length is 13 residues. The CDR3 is CASSRGGVSPLHF. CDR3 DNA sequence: TGTGCCAGCAGCCGGGGGGGAGTTTCACCCCTCCACTTT.

In DNA form, the CDR3 reads TGTGCCAGCAGCAAAGCTCGGACAGGAGGTTATGTGAATCAGCCCCAGCATTTT. Encoded protein: CASSKARTGGYVNQPQHF. The rearrangement uses TRBV21-1 and TRBJ1-5; the D call TRBD1 from the table was never checked on the DNA. TRBV21-1 is classified as a pseudogene. The CDR3 contains 18 residues.

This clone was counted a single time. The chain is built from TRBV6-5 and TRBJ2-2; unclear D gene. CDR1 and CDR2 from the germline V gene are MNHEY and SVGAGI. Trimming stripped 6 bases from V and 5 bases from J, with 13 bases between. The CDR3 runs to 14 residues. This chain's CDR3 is CASSGFIGTGELFF. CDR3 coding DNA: TGTGCCAGCAGCGGCTTCATCGGTACCGGGGAGCTGTTTTTT.

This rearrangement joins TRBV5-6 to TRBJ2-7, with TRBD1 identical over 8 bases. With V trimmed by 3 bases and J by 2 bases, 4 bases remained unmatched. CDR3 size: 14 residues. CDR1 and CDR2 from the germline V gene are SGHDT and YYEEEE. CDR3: CASSSTGAAYEQYF. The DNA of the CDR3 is TGTGCCAGCAGCTCGACAGGGGCAGCCTACGAGCAGTACTTC.

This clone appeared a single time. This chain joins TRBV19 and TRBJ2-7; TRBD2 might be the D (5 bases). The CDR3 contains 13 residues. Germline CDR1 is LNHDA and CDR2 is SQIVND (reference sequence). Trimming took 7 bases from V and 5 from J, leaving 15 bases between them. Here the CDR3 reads CASKVREGHEQYF. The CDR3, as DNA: TGTGCCAGTAAAGTCCGAGAGGGCCACGAGCAGTACTTC. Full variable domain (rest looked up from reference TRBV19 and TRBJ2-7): DGGITQSPKYLFRKEGQNVTLSCEQNLNHDAMYWYRQDPGQGLRLIYYSQIVNDFQKGDIAEGYSVSREKKESFPLTVTSAQKNPTAFYLCASKVREGHEQYFGPGTRLTVT.

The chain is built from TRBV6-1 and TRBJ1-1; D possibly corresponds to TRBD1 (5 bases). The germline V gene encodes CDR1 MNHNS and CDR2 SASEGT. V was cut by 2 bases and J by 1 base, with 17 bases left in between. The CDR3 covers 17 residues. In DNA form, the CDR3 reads TGTGCCAGCAGTGAAATTTTGAGGGGCATTTCGAACACTGAAGCTTTCTTT. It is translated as CASSEILRGISNTEAFF.

The CDR3 region is CASIHSAELFQETQYF. The CDR3 DNA sequence: TGTGCCAGCATCCATAGCGCGGAGTTGTTTCAAGAGACCCAGTACTTC. This chain links TRBV7-9 with TRBJ2-5; tentative D call: TRBD2 (5 bases). V was trimmed by 7 bases and J by 2 bases, leaving 20 bases between them. The CDR3 consists of 16 residues. CDR1 is SEHNR, CDR2 FQNEAQ, per germline (reference sequence).

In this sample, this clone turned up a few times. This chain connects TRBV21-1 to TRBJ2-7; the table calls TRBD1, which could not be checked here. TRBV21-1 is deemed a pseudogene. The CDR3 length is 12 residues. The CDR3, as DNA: TGTGCCAGCAGCAAAGGGGGCGACGAGCAGTACTTC. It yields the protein CASSKGGDEQYF.

The CDR3 coding sequence is TGTGCCAGCAGCCAAGCTCTAGCGGGAGGGCCGAATACGCAGTATTTT. This encodes CASSQALAGGPNTQYF. This chain joins TRBV3-1 (or the pseudogene TRBV3-2) and TRBJ2-3; 12 bases map to TRBD2. Per germline, CDR1 LGHDT and CDR2 YNNKEL (reference sequence). J lost 7 bases, V lost 1 base, and 6 bases had no gene match. The CDR3 is made up of 16 amino acids.

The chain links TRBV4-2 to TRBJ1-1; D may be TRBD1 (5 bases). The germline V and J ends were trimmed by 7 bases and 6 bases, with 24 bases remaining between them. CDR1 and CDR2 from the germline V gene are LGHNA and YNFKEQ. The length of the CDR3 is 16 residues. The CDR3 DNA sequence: TGTGCCAGCACCGCCGTGGGACGGAATAGTTTTGCTGAAGCTTTCTTT. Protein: CASTAVGRNSFAEAFF.

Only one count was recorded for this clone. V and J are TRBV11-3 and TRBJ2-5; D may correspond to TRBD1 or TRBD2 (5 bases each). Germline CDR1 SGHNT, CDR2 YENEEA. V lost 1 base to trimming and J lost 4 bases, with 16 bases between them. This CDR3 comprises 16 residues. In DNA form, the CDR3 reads TGTGCCAGCAGCTTAGGAGGGCAGGGTTTGGTAGAGACCCAGTACTTC. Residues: CASSLGGQGLVETQYF.

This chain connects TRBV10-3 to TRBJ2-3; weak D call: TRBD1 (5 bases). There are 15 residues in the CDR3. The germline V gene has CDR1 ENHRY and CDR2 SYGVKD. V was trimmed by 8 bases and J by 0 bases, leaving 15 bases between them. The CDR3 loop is CAIWGGADSTDTQYF. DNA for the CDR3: TGTGCCATCTGGGGTGGGGCAGATAGCACAGATACGCAGTATTTT.

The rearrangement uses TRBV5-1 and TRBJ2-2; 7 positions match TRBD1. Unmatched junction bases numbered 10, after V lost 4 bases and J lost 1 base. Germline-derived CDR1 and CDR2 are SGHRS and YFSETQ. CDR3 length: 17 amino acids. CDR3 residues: CASSVNPGQKNTGELFF. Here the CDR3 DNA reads TGCGCCAGCAGCGTTAATCCGGGACAGAAGAACACCGGGGAGCTGTTTTTT.

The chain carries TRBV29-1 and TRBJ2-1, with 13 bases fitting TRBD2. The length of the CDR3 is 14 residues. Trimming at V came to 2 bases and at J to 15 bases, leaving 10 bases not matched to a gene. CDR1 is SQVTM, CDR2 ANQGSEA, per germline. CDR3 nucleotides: TGCAGCGTTGAAAGCGAGACTAGCGGGAGGAGGGCGTTCTTC. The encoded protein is CSVESETSGRRAFF.

CDR3 in DNA: TGTGCCAGCAGCTTAGTGACCGAGCAGTACTTC. Protein: CASSLVTEQYF. This chain links TRBV7-2 with TRBJ2-7; D is ambiguous. Germline CDR1 SGHTA, CDR2 FQGNSA. V was trimmed by 1 base and J by 6 bases, leaving 4 bases between them. The length of the CDR3 is 11 residues.

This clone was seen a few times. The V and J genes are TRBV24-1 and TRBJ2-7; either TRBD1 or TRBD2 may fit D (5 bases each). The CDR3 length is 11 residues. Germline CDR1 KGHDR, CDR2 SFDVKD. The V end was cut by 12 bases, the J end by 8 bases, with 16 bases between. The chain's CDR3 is CAAGTEHKQYF. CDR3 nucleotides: TGTGCCGCCGGGACCGAACACAAGCAGTACTTC.

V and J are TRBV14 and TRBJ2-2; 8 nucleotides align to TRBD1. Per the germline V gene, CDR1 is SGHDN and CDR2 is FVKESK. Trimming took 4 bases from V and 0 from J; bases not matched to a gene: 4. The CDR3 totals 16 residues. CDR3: CASSLRTGTNTGELFF. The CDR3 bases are TGTGCCAGCAGCCTCCGGACAGGGACGAACACCGGGGAGCTGTTTTTT.

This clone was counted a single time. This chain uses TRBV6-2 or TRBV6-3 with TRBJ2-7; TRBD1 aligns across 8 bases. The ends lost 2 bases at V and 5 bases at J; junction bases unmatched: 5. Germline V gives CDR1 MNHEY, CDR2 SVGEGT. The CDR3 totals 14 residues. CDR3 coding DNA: TGTGCCAGCAGTTACCCAGGGGGCTCAGACGAGCAGTACTTC. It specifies CASSYPGGSDEQYF.

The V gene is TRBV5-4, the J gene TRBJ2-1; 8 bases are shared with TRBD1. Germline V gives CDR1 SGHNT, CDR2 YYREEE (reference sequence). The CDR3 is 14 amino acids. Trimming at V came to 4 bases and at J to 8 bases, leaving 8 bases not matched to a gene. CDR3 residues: CASSMDRVRDEQFF. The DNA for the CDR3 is TGTGCCAGCAGCATGGACAGGGTCCGCGATGAGCAGTTCTTC.

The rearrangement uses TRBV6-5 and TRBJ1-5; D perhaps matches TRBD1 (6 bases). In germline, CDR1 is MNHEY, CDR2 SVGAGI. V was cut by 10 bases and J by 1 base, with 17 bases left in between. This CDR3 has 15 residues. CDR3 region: CAIGGGRVSNQPQHF. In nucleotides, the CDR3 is TGTGCCATAGGGGGAGGGAGGGTGAGCAATCAGCCCCAGCATTTT.

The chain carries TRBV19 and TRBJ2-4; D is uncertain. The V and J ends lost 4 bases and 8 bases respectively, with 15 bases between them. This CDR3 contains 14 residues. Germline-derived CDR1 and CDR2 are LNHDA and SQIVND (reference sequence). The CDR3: CASSTPAMADIQYF. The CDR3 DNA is TGTGCCAGTAGTACCCCGGCAATGGCCGACATTCAGTACTTC.

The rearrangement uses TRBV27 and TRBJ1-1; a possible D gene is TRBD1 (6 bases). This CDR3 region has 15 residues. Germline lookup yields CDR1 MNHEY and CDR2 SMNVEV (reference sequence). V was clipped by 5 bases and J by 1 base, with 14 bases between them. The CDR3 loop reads CASSPPSQGNTEAFF. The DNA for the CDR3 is TGTGCCAGCAGTCCTCCATCACAGGGGAACACTGAAGCTTTCTTT.

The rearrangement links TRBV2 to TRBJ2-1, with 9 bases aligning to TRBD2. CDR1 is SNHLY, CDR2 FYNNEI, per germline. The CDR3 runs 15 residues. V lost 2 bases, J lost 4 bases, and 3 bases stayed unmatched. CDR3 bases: TGTGCCAGCAGTGAACGAGCGGGGGGTTACAATGAGCAGTTCTTC. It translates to CASSERAGGYNEQFF.

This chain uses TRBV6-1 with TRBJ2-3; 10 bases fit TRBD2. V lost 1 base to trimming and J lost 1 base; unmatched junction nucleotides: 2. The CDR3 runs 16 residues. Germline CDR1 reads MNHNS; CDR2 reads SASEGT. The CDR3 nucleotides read TGTGCCAGCAGTGAAGTTCTAGCGGGGGGCACAGATACGCAGTATTTT. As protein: CASSEVLAGGTDTQYF.